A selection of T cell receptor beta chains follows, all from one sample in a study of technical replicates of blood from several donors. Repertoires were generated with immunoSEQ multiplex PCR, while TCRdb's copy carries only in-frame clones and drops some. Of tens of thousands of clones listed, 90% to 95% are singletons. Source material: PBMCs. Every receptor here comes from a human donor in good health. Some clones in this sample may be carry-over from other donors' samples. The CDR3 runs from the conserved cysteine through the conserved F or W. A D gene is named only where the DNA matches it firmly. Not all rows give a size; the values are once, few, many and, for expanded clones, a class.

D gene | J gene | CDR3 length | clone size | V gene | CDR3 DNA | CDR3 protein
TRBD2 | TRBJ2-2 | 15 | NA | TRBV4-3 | TGCGCCAGCATGGCGGGACTAGCGGGGTCCGGGGAGCTGTTTTTT | CASMAGLAGSGELFF
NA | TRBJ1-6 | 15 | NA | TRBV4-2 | TGTGCCAGCAGCCGCACCCGGGACACTAATTCACCCCTCCACTTT | CASSRTRDTNSPLHF
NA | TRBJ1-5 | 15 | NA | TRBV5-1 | TGCGCCAGCAGCTTGGGACACGGGGTCGGTCAGCCCCAGCATTTT | CASSLGHGVGQPQHF
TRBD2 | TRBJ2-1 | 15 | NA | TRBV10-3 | TGTGCCATCAGTGAGTCGCCAGCGGGAGCCCCCGAGCAGTTCTTC | CAISESPAGAPEQFF
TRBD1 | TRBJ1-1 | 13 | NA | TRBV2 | TGTGCCATGAGGGGGACAGGGGTCACTGAAGCTTTCTTT | CAMRGTGVTEAFF
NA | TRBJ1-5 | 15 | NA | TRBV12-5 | TGTGCTAGTGGTCCAGGGTTCATCAGCAATCAGCCCCAGCATTTT | CASGPGFISNQPQHF
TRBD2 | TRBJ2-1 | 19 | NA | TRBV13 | TGTGCCAGCAGCACCCGGGGACTAGCGGGAGAAGGGTTCTACAATGAGCAGTTCTTC | CASSTRGLAGEGFYNEQFF
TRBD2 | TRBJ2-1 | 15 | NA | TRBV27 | TGTGCCAGCAGTCGTAGCGGGAATTGGGTCAATGAGCAGTTCTTC | CASSRSGNWVNEQFF
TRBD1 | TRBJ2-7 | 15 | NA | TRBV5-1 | TGCGCCAGCAGCTTGGCGTACGGGACAGCTTACGAGCAGTACTTC | CASSLAYGTAYEQYF
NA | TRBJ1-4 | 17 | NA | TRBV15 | TGTGCCACCAGCAGAGAGGGACTGACTGCAACTAATGAAAAACTGTTTTTT | CATSREGLTATNEKLFF
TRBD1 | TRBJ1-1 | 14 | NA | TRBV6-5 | TGTGCCAGCAGTTACCGGGGACAGGGCAATGAAGCTTTCTTT | CASSYRGQGNEAFF
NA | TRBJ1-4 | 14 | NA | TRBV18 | TGTGCCAGCTCACCGTACTCACTCGGGGGAAAACTGTTTTTT | CASSPYSLGGKLFF
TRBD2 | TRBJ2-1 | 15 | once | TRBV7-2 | TGTGCCAGCAGCTTTAGTAGCGGGGCCTACAATGAGCAGTTCTTC | CASSFSSGAYNEQFF
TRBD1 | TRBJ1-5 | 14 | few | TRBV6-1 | TGTGCCAGCAGTGAAGACAGGGGAATTCAGCCCCAGCATTTT | CASSEDRGIQPQHF
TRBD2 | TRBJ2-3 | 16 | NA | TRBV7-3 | TGTGCCAGCAGGGCGAGAGCGGGGGGAAGTACAGATACGCAGTATTTT | CASRARAGGSTDTQYF
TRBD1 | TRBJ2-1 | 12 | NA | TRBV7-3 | TGTGCCAGCAGTATAGGGGGCGGTGAGCAGTTCTTC | CASSIGGGEQFF
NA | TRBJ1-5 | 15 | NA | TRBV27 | TGTGCCAGCAGTTACCAGGGGTTAGGCAATCAGCCCCAGCATTTT | CASSYQGLGNQPQHF
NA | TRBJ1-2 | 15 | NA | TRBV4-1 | TGCGCCAGCAGCCACCTTGGGGCAGGGGTCGGTGGCTACACCTTC | CASSHLGAGVGGYTF
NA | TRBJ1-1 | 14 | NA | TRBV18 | TGTGCCAGCTCACCGGGCGGGGGGAACACTGAAGCTTTCTTT | CASSPGGGNTEAFF
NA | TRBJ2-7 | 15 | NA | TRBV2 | TGTGCCAGCAGTGAATTGGCTAGCAGACCCTACGAGCAGTACTTC | CASSELASRPYEQYF
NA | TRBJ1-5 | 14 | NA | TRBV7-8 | TGTGCCAGCAGCTTAGCGCGGGGGATGCAGCCCCAGCATTTT | CASSLARGMQPQHF
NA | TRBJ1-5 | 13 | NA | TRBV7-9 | TGTGCCAGCAGCTCAGATCCCTATCAGCCCCAGCATTTT | CASSSDPYQPQHF
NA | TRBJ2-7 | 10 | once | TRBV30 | TGTGCCTGGAGTAGGGGCGAGCAGTACTTC | CAWSRGEQYF
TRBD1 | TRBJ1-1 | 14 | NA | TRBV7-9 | TGTGCCAGCAGCTTTGGGAAGGGGGCCACTGAAGCTTTCTTT | CASSFGKGATEAFF
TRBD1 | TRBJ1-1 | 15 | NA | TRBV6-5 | TGTGCCAGCAGACGGGACAGGGGGCTGAACACTGAAGCTTTCTTT | CASRRDRGLNTEAFF
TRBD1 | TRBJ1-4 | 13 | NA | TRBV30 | TGTGCCTGGAGTGGGGACAGTAATGAAAAACTGTTTTTT | CAWSGDSNEKLFF
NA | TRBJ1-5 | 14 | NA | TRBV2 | TGTGCCAGCAGTGAATGGGGGGTGGATCAGCCCCAGCATTTT | CASSEWGVDQPQHF
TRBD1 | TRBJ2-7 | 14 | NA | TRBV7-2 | TGTGCCAGCAGCGCAGGACAGGGTCCCTACGAGCAGTACTTC | CASSAGQGPYEQYF
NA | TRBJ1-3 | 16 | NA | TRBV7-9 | TGTGCCAGCAGCTTAGGTTCGGGGGGAGAAGGAAACACCATATATTTT | CASSLGSGGEGNTIYF
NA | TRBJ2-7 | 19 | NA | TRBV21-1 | TGTGCCAGCAGCTCCCGGGATATTAGCGGGATCCCTCCCGACTACGAGCAGTACTTC | CASSSRDISGIPPDYEQYF
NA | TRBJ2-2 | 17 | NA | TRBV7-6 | TGTGCCAGCAGCTTACCCGCGACAGGGAGGCACGGCGGGGAGCTGTTTTTT | CASSLPATGRHGGELFF
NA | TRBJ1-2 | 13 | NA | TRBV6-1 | TGTGCCAGCAGTGCGATTGCGGGGGGATCCCGCGCCTTC | CASSAIAGGSRAF
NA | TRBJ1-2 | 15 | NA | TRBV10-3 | TGTGCCATCAAACCTGCGGCAGGGGATTACTATGGCTACACCTTC | CAIKPAAGDYYGYTF
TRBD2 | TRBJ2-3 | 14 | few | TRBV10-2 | TGCGCCAGGAGCCGGACTAGCGAGTCCGATACGCAGTATTTT | CARSRTSESDTQYF
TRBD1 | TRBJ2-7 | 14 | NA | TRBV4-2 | TGTGCCAGCAGCGGTGGACAGGGAGTTTACGAGCAGTACTTC | CASSGGQGVYEQYF
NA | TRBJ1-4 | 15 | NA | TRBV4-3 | TGCGCCAGCAGCCCAACAGAAACAACTAATGAAAAACTGTTTTTT | CASSPTETTNEKLFF
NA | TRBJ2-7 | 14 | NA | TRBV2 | TGTGCCAGCAGAACAGGGCCGTCCTCCTACGAGCAGTACTTC | CASRTGPSSYEQYF
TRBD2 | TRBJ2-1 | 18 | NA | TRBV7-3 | TGTGCCAGCAGCTTAAACCCCCAGCGGGGACGGGTTTACAATGAGCAGTTCTTC | CASSLNPQRGRVYNEQFF
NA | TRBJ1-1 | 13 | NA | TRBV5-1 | TGCGCCAGCAGCGTGACAGGGAACACTGAAGCTTTCTTT | CASSVTGNTEAFF
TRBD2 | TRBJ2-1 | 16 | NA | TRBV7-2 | TGTGCCAGCAGCTCGAGGGCGGGAGGGAACGGGGATGAGCAGTTCTTC | CASSSRAGGNGDEQFF
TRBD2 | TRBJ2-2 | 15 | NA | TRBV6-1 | TGTGCCACTTACCCCGGGACTAGCGGGTTCGGGGAGCTGTTTTTT | CATYPGTSGFGELFF
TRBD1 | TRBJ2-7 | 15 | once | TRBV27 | TGTGCCAGCAGTTTCCTGAGACAGGGCCCCTACGAGCAGTACTTC | CASSFLRQGPYEQYF